The rows below give T cell receptor beta chains drawn from one sample of a study of blood T cells in healthy people across ages. MiXCR, applied by TCRdb to the 5' RACE reads, yields one record per CDR3 protein. In the table there are over 1,500,000 distinct CDR3 sequences, roughly two fifths of which are singletons. Sequencing was performed on blood. The receptors stem from a human donor in good health. CDR3s include the opening cysteine and the closing phenylalanine or tryptophan.

TRBJ1-2 | TRBV10-3 | CAIGTGGIDGYTF
TRBJ1-4 | TRBV20-1 | CSAVRGIYNEKLFF
TRBJ1-4 | TRBV10-3 | CAISEASNEKLFF
TRBJ1-6 | TRBV7-2 | CTSSLLGVSNSPLHF
TRBJ1-1 | TRBV5-5 | CASSLGGQGITEAFF
TRBJ2-6 | TRBV29-1 | CSVGQGGANVLTF
TRBJ2-5 | TRBV5-6 | CASSSTAVQETQYF
TRBJ1-1 | TRBV9 | CASSVGLYGDAGTEAFF
TRBJ2-3 | TRBV10-3 | CAISAPGLQDTQYF
TRBJ2-1 | TRBV4-1 | CASSPHGGGLNEQFF
TRBJ2-1 | TRBV11-2 | CASALLAGNEQFF
TRBJ1-1 | TRBV4-3 | CASSQAEGITEAFF
TRBJ1-6 | TRBV5-1 | CASAAGTGAHSPLHF
TRBJ2-2 | TRBV12-3/TRBV12-4 | CASSLGFPGELFF
TRBJ1-5 | TRBV30 | CAWSDTGGYQPQHF
TRBJ2-7 | TRBV5-1 | CASSLGASGGSYEQYF
TRBJ1-5 | TRBV18 | CASSESNQPQHF
TRBJ2-7 | TRBV27 | CASSFGEDCEQYF
TRBJ2-7 | TRBV4-1 | CASSQEGNEQYF
TRBJ2-7 | TRBV14 | CASSSNRFSSYEQYF
TRBJ2-3 | TRBV13 | CASSFRQKTDTQYF
TRBJ2-3 | TRBV6-1 | CASSEAHRVGTDTQYF
TRBJ1-2 | TRBV5-1 | CTSSRNRDGKYGYTF
TRBJ1-2 | TRBV27 | CASSEHGLEGYTF
TRBJ1-2 | TRBV20-1 | CSARGRTGQGYTF
TRBJ2-7 | TRBV11-3 | CASSLGQGEGYEQYF
TRBJ2-1 | TRBV6-4 | CASSEWLGDNEQFF
TRBJ2-7 | TRBV2 | CAQGPGRGYEQYF
TRBJ1-1 | TRBV5-1 | CASSLDLEAEAFF
TRBJ2-5 | TRBV20-1 | CSARITGSETQYF
TRBJ1-2 | TRBV4-3 | CASSQFGQYGYTF
TRBJ2-2 | TRBV6-5 | CASSYNSPGELFF
TRBJ1-2 | TRBV20-1 | CSVTGLRARFTYGYTF
TRBJ1-4 | TRBV20-1 | CSVAGTSKEKLFF
TRBJ2-7 | TRBV24-1 | CATSNLGGFEQYF
TRBJ2-1 | TRBV7-2 | CTSSFTGYEQFF
TRBJ1-2 | TRBV7-2 | CASSFGRDRGYTF
TRBJ2-1 | TRBV20-1 | CSAPRSSGYNEQFF
TRBJ2-7 | TRBV5-6 | CASSLAARWQAPLYEQYF
TRBJ1-2 | TRBV20-1 | CSAPTGRIGYTF
TRBJ1-2 | TRBV6-2/TRBV6-3 | CASSYSPVGYGYTF
TRBJ2-5 | TRBV6-6 | CASRTTGGTETQYF
TRBJ2-7 | TRBV25-1 | CASSGGRNRAYYEQYF
TRBJ2-6 | TRBV6-2/TRBV6-3 | CASSTSARDLRTGANVLTF
TRBJ2-2 | TRBV5-1 | CASSSTGVANTGELFF
NA | TRBV10-3 | CAISGSAETGVAIYEQYF
TRBJ2-5 | TRBV28 | CASSLLASGDETQYF
TRBJ2-5 | TRBV10-3 | CAISSSTGGEETQYF
TRBJ1-5 | TRBV20-1 | CSANRGAQPQHF
TRBJ2-4 | TRBV7-9 | CASSLASGPGYNERYF
TRBJ1-2 | TRBV7-9 | CASRLEGNGCTF
TRBJ1-1 | TRBV6-6 | CASLQVAAEAFF
NA | TRBV3-1 | CASSQAGVYNEQYF
TRBJ1-1 | TRBV20-1 | CSARGRLMQGDQAFF
TRBJ1-6 | TRBV5-4 | CASSSSKAPKAPLHF
TRBJ2-1 | TRBV4-3 | CASSQGPNNEQFF
TRBJ2-1 | TRBV20-1 | CSAREFVAYYDEQFF